This T cell receptor (beta chain) was captured in a study of blood T cells in healthy people across ages. Findings of the study overall: Significant beta diversity loss was already apparent by age roughly 40, declining roughly linearly. Higher diversity and more naive CD4+ cells were features of long-lived donors, compared to aged donors.

Remarks on this clonotype: Its target is unknown.

A second about 7 to 11 cycle PCR used barcoded and J-beta primers. Via MiXCR, TCRdb re-called the 5' RACE reads, giving one row per CDR3 protein. Here the sample spans approximately 800,000 distinct CDR3 sequences, 60% to 80% being singletons. CDR1 is SGHAT and CDR2 is FQNNGV in the germline V gene. Between the trimmed V and J ends, which lost 5 bases and 4 bases, there was a span of 17 bases. The CDR3 covers 15 residues. The material sequenced was blood. The genes are TRBV11-2 and TRBJ1-2; the D is unclear. The TCR sequence derives from a man aged 25-45 years in good health. The CDR3: CASSPYEEIFYGYTF. The CDR3 region has the DNA TGTGCCAGCAGCCCCTATGAAGAGATCTTCTATGGCTACACCTTC.